The clone carrying this T cell receptor (beta chain) appeared a single time. Its antigen is not known. A second PCR of roughly 7 to 11 cycles used a sample-barcoded 5' primer and a J-beta primer mix. A template-switch adaptor that had 12 random nucleotides put a tag on each cDNA molecule. Each CDR3 protein gets one entry after TCRdb re-called the 5' RACE reads with MiXCR. Of approximately 1.5 million distinct CDR3 sequences listed, roughly 32% are singletons. This sample is part of a study of blood T cells in healthy people across ages. Looking at the study overall: About one barcoded beta molecule was captured per two T cells (by template switching). Study observations and caveats: Naive T cell percentage showed a strong correlation with the diversity of TCR beta.

Extracted total RNA amounted to at least 5.5 micrograms for each sample. This sequence was found in a woman between 25 and 40 years old in good health. Sequencing was carried out using blood.

As DNA, the CDR3 is TGTGCCAGCAGCCCCGAGGACTCGACTAGCACAGATACGCAGTATTTT. Its translation is CASSPEDSTSTDTQYF. The V and J genes are TRBV9 and TRBJ2-3, with D possibly matching TRBD2 (5 bases). Germline assignment: CDR1 SGDLS and CDR2 YYNGEE. The CDR3 has 16 amino acids. V dropped 4 bases and J dropped 0 bases, with 15 bases sitting between them.